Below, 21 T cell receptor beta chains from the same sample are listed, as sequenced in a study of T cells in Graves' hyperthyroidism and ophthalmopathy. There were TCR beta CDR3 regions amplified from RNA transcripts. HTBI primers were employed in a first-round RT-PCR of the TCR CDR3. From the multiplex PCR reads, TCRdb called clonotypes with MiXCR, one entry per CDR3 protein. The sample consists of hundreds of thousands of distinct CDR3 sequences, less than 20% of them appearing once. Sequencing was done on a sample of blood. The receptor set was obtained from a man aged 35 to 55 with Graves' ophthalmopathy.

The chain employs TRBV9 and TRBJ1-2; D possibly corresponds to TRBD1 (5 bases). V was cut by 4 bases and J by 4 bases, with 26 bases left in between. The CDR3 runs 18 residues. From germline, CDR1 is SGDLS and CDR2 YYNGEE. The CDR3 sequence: CASSLKPGPREKPYGYTF. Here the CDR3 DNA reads TGTGCCAGCAGCTTAAAACCGGGGCCCAGAGAGAAACCCTATGGCTACACCTTC.

Written as DNA, the CDR3 is TGTGCCAGCAGCCAAGGTTTCGGCGGGCCTAGCTCCTACGAGCAGTACTTC. Protein: CASSQGFGGPSSYEQYF. The rearrangement uses TRBV4-2 and TRBJ2-7; a weak D match, TRBD2 (5 bases). This CDR3 contains 17 residues. Trimming left V 1 base short and J 0 bases short, with 16 bases between. CDR1 and CDR2 from the germline V gene are LGHNA and YNFKEQ.

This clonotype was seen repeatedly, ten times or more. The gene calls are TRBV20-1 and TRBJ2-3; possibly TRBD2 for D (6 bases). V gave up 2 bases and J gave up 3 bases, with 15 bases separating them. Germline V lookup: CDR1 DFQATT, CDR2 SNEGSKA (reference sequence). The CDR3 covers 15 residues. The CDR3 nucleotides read TGCAGTGCTAGACCTCTAGAGGAGGGAACAGATACGCAGTATTTT. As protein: CSARPLEEGTDTQYF.

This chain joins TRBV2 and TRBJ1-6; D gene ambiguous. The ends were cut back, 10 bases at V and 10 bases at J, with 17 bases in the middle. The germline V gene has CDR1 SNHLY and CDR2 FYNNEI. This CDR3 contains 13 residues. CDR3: CATAPHGRSPLHF. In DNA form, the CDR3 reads TGTGCCACAGCCCCCCACGGGCGCTCACCCCTCCACTTT.

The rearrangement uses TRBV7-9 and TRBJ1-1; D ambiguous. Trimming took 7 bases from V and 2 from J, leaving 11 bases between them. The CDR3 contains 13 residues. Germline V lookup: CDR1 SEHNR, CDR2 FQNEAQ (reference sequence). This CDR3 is CASIYPPNTEAFF. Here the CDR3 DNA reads TGTGCCAGCATCTATCCTCCCAACACTGAAGCTTTCTTT.

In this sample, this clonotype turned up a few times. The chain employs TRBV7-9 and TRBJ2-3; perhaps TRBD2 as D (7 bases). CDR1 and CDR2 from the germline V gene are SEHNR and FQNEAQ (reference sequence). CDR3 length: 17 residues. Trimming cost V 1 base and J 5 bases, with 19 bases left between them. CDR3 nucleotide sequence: TGTGCCAGCAGCTTAGATTCGTTCGGGGGGCGCGGAGATACGCAGTATTTT. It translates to CASSLDSFGGRGDTQYF.

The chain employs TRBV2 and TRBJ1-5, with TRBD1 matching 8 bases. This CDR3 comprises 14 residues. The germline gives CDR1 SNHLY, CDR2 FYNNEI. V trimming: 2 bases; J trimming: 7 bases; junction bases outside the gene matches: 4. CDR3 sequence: CASSELTGEQPQHF. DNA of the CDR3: TGTGCCAGCAGTGAATTGACAGGGGAACAGCCCCAGCATTTT.

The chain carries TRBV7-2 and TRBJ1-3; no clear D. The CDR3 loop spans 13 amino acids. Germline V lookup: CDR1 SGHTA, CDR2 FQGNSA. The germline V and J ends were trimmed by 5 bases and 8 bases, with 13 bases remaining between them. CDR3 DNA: TGTGCCAGCAGCCCTGATTTCGGGGACACCATATATTTT. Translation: CASSPDFGDTIYF.

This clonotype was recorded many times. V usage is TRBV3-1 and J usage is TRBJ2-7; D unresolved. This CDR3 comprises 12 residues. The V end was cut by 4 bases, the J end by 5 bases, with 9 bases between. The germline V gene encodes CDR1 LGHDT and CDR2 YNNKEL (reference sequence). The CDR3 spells CASSRSSNEQYF. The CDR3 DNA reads TGTGCCAGCAGCCGAAGTAGCAACGAGCAGTACTTC.

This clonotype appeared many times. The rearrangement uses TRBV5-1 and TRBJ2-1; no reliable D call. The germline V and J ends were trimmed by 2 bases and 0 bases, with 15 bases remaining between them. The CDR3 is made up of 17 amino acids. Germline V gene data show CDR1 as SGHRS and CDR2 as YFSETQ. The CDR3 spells CASSLRALGRSYNEQFF. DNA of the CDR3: TGCGCCAGCAGCTTAAGGGCCCTCGGGCGCTCCTACAATGAGCAGTTCTTC.

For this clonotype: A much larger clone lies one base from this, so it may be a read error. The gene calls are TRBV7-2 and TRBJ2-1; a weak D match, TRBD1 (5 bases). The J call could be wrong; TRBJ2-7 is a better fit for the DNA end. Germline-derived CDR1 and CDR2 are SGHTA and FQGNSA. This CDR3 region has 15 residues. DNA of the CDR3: TGTGCCAGCAGCCTAGAAGGGGTCGGCTACAATGAGCAGTACTTC. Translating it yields CASSLEGVGYNEQYF.

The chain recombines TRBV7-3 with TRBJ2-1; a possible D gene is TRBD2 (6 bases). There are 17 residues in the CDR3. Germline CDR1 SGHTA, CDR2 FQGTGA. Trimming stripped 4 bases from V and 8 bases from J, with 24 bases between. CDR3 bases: TGTGCCAGCAGCTCGTTCCTAGCGTTTGCAAGCGAGGATGAGCAGTTCTTC. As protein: CASSSFLAFASEDEQFF. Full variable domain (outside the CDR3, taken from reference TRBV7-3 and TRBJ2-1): GAGVSQTPSNKVTEKGKYVELRCDPISGHTALYWYRQSLGQGPEFLIYFQGTGAADDSGLPNDRFFAVRPEGSVSTLKIQRTERGDSAVYLCASSSFLAFASEDEQFFGPGTRLTVL.

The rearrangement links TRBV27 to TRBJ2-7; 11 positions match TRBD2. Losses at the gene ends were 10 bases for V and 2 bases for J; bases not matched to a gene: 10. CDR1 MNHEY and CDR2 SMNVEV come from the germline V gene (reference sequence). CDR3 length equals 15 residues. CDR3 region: CATGGGTSGTYEQYF. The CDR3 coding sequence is TGTGCCACGGGGGGAGGGACTAGCGGAACCTACGAGCAGTACTTC.

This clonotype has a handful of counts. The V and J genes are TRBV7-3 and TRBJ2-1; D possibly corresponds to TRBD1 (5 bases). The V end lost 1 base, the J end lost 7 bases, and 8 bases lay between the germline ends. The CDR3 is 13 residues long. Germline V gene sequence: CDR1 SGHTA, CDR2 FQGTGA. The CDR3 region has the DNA TGTGCCAGCAGCTTAAGCAGGGATAATGAGCAGTTCTTC. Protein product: CASSLSRDNEQFF.

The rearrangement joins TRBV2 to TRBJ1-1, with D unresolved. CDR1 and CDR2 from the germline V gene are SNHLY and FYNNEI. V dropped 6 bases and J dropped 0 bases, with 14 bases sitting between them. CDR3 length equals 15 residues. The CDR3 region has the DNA TGTGCCAGCAGGGCAGAAAAATCCATGAACACTGAAGCTTTCTTT. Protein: CASRAEKSMNTEAFF.

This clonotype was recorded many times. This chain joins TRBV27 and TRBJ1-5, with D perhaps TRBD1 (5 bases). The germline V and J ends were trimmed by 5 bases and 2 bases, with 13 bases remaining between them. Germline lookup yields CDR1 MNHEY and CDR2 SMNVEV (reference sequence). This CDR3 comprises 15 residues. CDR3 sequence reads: CASSQRKGGNQPQHF. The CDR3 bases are TGTGCCAGCAGTCAACGGAAAGGGGGCAATCAGCCCCAGCATTTT.

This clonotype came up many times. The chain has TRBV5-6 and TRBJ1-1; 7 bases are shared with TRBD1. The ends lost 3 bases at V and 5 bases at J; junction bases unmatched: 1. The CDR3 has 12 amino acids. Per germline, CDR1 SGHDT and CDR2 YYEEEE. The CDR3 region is CASSWDSTEAFF. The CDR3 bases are TGTGCCAGCAGCTGGGACAGTACTGAAGCTTTCTTT.

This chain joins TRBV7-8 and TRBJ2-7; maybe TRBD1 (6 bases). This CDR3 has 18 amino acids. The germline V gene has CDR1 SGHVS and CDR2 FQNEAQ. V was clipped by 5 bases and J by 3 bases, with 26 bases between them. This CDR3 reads CASSARTTQGGRFYEQYF. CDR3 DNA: TGTGCCAGCAGCGCCCGCACTACACAGGGCGGTCGGTTCTACGAGCAGTACTTC. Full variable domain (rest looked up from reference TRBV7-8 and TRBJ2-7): GAGVSQSPRYKVAKRGQDVALRCDPISGHVSLFWYQQALGQGPEFLTYFQNEAQLDKSGLPSDRFFAERPEGSVSTLKIQRTQQEDSAVYLCASSARTTQGGRFYEQYFGPGTRLTVT.

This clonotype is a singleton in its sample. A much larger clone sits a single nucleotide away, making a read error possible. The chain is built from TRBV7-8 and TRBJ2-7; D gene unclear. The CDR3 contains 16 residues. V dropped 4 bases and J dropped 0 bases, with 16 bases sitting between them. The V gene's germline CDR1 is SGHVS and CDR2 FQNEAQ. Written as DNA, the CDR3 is TGTGCCAGCAGCTCTGGGCGCCTTCCGAGCTCCTACGAGCAGTACTTC. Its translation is CASSSGRLPSSYEQYF.

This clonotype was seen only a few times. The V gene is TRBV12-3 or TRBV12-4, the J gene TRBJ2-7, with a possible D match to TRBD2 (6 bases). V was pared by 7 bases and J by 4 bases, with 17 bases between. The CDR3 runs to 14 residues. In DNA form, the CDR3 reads TGTGCCAGCAACCATGGGAGGAGGATGTACGAGCAGTACTTC. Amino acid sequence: CASNHGRRMYEQYF.

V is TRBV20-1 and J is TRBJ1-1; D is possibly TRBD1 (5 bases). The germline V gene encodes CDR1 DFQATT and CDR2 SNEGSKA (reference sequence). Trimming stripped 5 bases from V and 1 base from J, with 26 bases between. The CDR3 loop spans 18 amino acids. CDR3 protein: CSADAPSGSWGWNTEAFF. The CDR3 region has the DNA TGCAGTGCTGACGCCCCTAGCGGGAGTTGGGGGTGGAACACTGAAGCTTTCTTT.